This section outlines one TCR beta chain sequence together with its context. There are many counts of this clone. Its antigen remains unidentified. No qualities accompany the bases; no much larger clone lies one base away. Trimming costs V 4 bases and J 4 bases, and their ends lie 12 bases apart. CDR1 MRHNA and CDR2 SNTAGT are derived from the germline V gene. Reading from cysteine to phenylalanine, the CDR3 counts 14 amino acids. The retained sequence is limited to the CDR3, 42 bases, with the frame set at the first base. The entry originates in a study of cytomegalovirus exposure and HLA in healthy donors (dated by TCRdb to 2015 to 2018). Notes on the research overall: An earlier analysis of several hundred of the donors reported roughly 300 Gb of sequence data and 117 million unique TCR beta sequences obtained from roughly 180 million T cells. Approximately 330 gigabases of sequencing data and 70 million to 95 million unique TCR sequences made up an early release that covered 500 to 700 HLA-typed donors. The genetic ancestry cluster associated with self-reported Caucasian donors included approximately 85% of the roughly 360 genotyped donors. The study was designed to test whether signatures of past pathogen exposure could be identified by cataloging public T cell receptors. The study used immunosequencing to profile the T cell repertoires of 666 subjects and linked those repertoires to cytomegalovirus serostatus. Besides the first cohort of about 730 subjects, a separate validation cohort made up of roughly 120 different subjects was used. To predict cytomegalovirus infection status, the study brought together high-throughput TCR immunosequencing, statistical association of individual TCRs with disease status, and machine learning. A later analysis re-analyzed previously published TCR beta repertoires from approximately 670 donors and added high-resolution HLA genotyping to study TCR occurrence patterns. Rather than drawing on any new phenotypic data, the later analysis identified candidate immune exposures from TCR beta sequences and the way those sequences occurred across donors. To decide whether each TCR beta V gene segment behaved as functional or pseudogenic, an earlier analysis of approximately 620 of the donors relied on high-throughput TCR beta sequencing. Donor age, sex, ethnicity and CMV serostatus were compiled together with the repertoire data. A later genetic analysis used genome-wide SNP genotypes for about 60% of the roughly 670 donors, treating that subset as a discovery cohort. All discovery cohort repertoires had been generated using a single sequencing platform. Both class I and class II loci were covered by HLA typing, at four-digit resolution. Typing coverage differed by locus: A, B, C, DRB1 and DQB1 were typed in about 629-640 donors, DQA1 in roughly 500, DPA1 in around 600, and DPB1 in around 440. Roughly 5 DR-DQ haplotypes were handled as single units for association and clustering, since linkage in the cohort was strong. Across approximately 400 genotyped donors of the cohort, an average of approximately 240,000 unique TCR beta nucleotide sequences per donor were sequenced, and around 19% of those sequences were non-productive.

General findings and caveats noted by the study authors: A group of highly shared sequence variants was considered likely to be a technical artifact of the sequencing pipeline. Because the 87-base-pair reads could not distinguish some IMGT-functional V segments, including TRBV6-2 and TRBV6-3, those segments were excluded. According to a later analysis, parvovirus B19, influenza, CMV and Epstein-Barr virus appeared linked to several top co-occurrence clusters. According to a later analysis, most CMV-associated TCR beta chains appeared to be HLA-restricted, and the HLA associations seemed to be driven largely by CMV exposure. CMV serostatus was the only immune exposure information available for the cohort. The study gave a list of about 150 TCR beta chains associated with cytomegalovirus. An earlier analysis of approximately 590 of the donors showed that most TCR beta V segments appeared in productive rearrangements either about 90% or about 30% of the time, which broadly matched IMGT annotations. In a later genetic analysis, a missense DCLRE1C variant was associated with V-gene and J-gene trimming of TCR beta chains, and the association was replicated in an independent cohort. Over 15 rarely observed V segments, including chromosome 9 orphons, were excluded from the earlier analysis of some 590 of the donors because counts were too low. Linkage disequilibrium might explain the correlated functional status among segregating V segments, but an unknown experimental factor could not be excluded. This cohort had only TCR beta chains sequenced, and the lack of alpha or paired-chain data limited which features could be detected. In a later genetic analysis, fewer N-insertions in productive TCRs were reported among donors in an Asian-associated ancestry cluster than the 666-donor mean. The authors suggested that the approach could potentially be generalized to other disease states and immunological phenotypes. When HLA alleles, especially DR and DQ, strongly co-occurred, attributing TCR associations to individual alleles was difficult. While some public TCRs were present in many individuals, most TCR sequences turned up only very rarely across donors. Compared with equally common non-associated chains, HLA-associated TCR beta chains in a later analysis were more clonally expanded and had lower generation probabilities. In vitro tests confirmed that a few of the cytomegalovirus-associated TCR beta chains recognize cytomegalovirus antigens. Presence/absence analyses assumed roughly uniform sequencing depth across donors, an assumption that may not hold. The classifier was reported to diagnose cytomegalovirus status with high specificity and sensitivity in both the original and validation cohorts. In a later analysis, the rate of TCR association differed among HLA loci, with DRB1 alleles having the most associated TCRs and HLA-C alleles having the fewest. Because HLA typing was missing for some donors at each locus, association tests included only the typed subset. A further reported finding was that TCR beta sequences accurately predicted the HLA-A and HLA-B alleles for most subjects in the first cohort. At a false discovery rate of 0.05, a later analysis linked approximately 18,000 TCR beta sequences to specific HLA alleles.

The cohort was made up of roughly 670 healthy bone marrow donors. All cohort members were sampled while nominally healthy, although unrecorded immune exposures were likely present. The donor was CMV seronegative and was included in the group of under 450 seronegative cohort members. A peripheral blood sample was provided by each donor, and peripheral blood mononuclear cells were used for TCR beta sequencing. Genomic DNA was extracted from the blood cell samples with the Qiagen DNeasy Blood Extraction Kit. Preparation of the library involved the immunoSEQ multiplex PCR assay. For the multiplex PCR, a mixture combining 60 forward primers for TCR Vbeta segments and 13 reverse primers for TCR Jbeta segments was used. The CDR3 region of rearranged TCR beta genes was amplified from genomic DNA by a multiplex PCR assay. The Illumina HiSeq System was used to sequence the amplified TCR beta libraries as 87-base-pair reads. As for how the authors treated the data: In a later analysis, 77 million or so unique TCR beta chains were counted across the roughly 610 repertoires, and roughly 11 million of these chains were shared by at least two donors. To remove PCR and sequencing errors, raw reads were error-corrected and collapsed into unique sequences using a nearest-neighbor algorithm that merged closely related sequences. CDR3 sequences were aligned to IMGT reference sequences to assign V, D and J gene segments. For a sequence to be retained, at least a six-nucleotide match to both a V gene segment and a J gene segment was required. Rearrangements were called productive when the CDR3 lacked stop codons and stayed in frame with V and J; all others were non-productive. Following IMGT convention, CDR3 was defined as the stretch from the second conserved V-encoded cysteine up to the conserved J-encoded phenylalanine. The earlier analysis of about 560 of the donors excluded any sequence lacking an unambiguous match to a single V gene segment. In an earlier analysis of 587 of the donors, a V segment was called functional when productive rearrangements were above 56.7%, and segregating when the standard deviation between donors exceeded 5%. A statistical classification framework was built to diagnose cytomegalovirus status from the catalog of TCR beta chain sequences. V and J gene assignment, in a later analysis, came from comparing TCR nucleotide sequences with IMGT/GENE-DB human TR gene sequences. The TCRdist pipeline was used in a later analysis to assign CDR3 sequences and most-parsimonious VDJ recombination scenarios. In a later analysis, each TCR beta chain was defined by its CDR3 amino acid sequence together with its V-gene family, and reads lacking a unique V-gene family were excluded. As a way to deal with suspected cross-contamination and a sequencing artifact, a later analysis dropped 450 to 600 nucleotide sequences that were highly shared and had low generation probability. In a later analysis, a clonal expansion index for each public chain was calculated from normalized within-repertoire ranks of inferred template counts. A later analysis computed generation probabilities with a VDJ recombination model fitted to out-of-frame rearrangements, and checked the results against IGoR. Hypergeometric tests were used in a later analysis to score TCR-TCR, TCR-HLA and TCR-CMV co-occurrence, with a repertoire-size bias correction applied to the TCR pairs. A later analysis estimated false discovery rates by permuting HLA or CMV assignments 20 times. A later analysis grouped co-occurring TCRs with DBSCAN, adding TCRdist sequence similarity when clustering within HLA-allele-positive subsets. For co-occurrence clustering, repertoires with fewer than 30,000 or more than 120,000 public chains were excluded, along with roughly 5 repertoires with anomalous nucleotide sharing. TCRdb re-hosts the immuneACCESS table, in-frame sequences only. Its copies lack some clones; in the studies checked, an unresolved V gene accounts for under half of them, and the cause for the rest is not known. D and trimming were read from the DNA, whereas the V and J calls and clone size are those reported in that table. This sample is represented by about 210,000 clones; 60% to 80% of them were singletons. The ten top clones hold 1.5% to 2% of the sample.

The material sequenced was PBMCs. The source of this sequence is a male donor in good health and CMV-seronegative. The chain is assembled from TRBV6-4 and TRBJ2-3; TRBD2 is a weak D gene call, 6 bases matching. The CDR3 has the sequence CASSVGGDADTQYF. The DNA sequence is TGTGCCAGCAGTGTAGGAGGGGACGCAGATACGCAGTATTTT.